The sequence of this TCR beta chain was determined in a study of blood T cells in healthy people across ages. Extracted total RNA amounted to at least 5 micrograms for each sample. This clonotype was seen more than once but under ten times. It was with a sample-barcoded 5' primer and a J-beta primer mix that a second PCR of roughly 7 to 12 cycles was run. TCRdb called the 5' RACE reads again in MiXCR, with one record for every CDR3 protein. The table records some 1.7 million distinct CDR3 sequences, 28% of them present only once. The TCR comes from a woman younger than 45 in good health. The specimen sequenced was blood.

The CDR3 loop is CASSSPTGGSFYGYTF. CDR3 bases: TGCGCCAGCAGCTCCCCGACAGGGGGTAGCTTCTATGGCTACACCTTC. The rearrangement links TRBV5-1 to TRBJ1-2, with 9 bases aligning to TRBD1. The CDR3 is 16 residues long. Trimming at V came to 3 bases and at J to 4 bases, leaving 10 bases not matched to a gene. Germline CDR1 is SGHRS and CDR2 is YFSETQ. The full variable domain, in which reference TRBV5-1 and TRBJ1-2 provide the parts outside the CDR3, is KAGVTQTPRYLIKTRGQQVTLSCSPISGHRSVSWYQQTPGQGLQFLFEYFSETQRNKGNFPGRFSGRQFSNSRSEMNVSTLELGDSALYLCASSSPTGGSFYGYTFGSGTRLTVV.